The present T cell receptor (beta chain) was sequenced within a study of T cell repertoires in cytomegalovirus infection. General study points: Cumulated frequencies of public TCR beta families served to identify carriers of CMV plus the relevant HLA.

This clonotype was recorded at least ten times. The antigen is undetermined. TCRdb recomputed calls from the reads with MiXCR, one row per CDR3 protein. In the table there are 640,000 or so distinct CDR3 sequences, about 33% of which are singletons. With 5 bases clipped from V and 5 bases from J, the junction kept 6 bases outside the gene matches. The CDR3 consists of 15 residues. Germline V CDR1 and CDR2: SGHTA, FQGNSA. The source of this sequence is a human donor in good health (CMV status not recorded). Some clones in this sample may be carry-over from other donors' samples. The sequencing here drew on cultured PBMCs, taken from culture after CMV antigen stimulation. V gene TRBV7-2 combines with J gene TRBJ1-5; 10 bases align to TRBD1. The CDR3 DNA reads TGTGCCAGCAGCCTCGGACAGGGGGGGTATCAGCCCCAGCATTTT. As protein: CASSLGQGGYQPQHF.